This T cell receptor beta chain was found in a study of T-cell memory formation after mild COVID-19. Study-wide findings and caveats: Clones that got smaller from day 15 to 85 had even CD4/CD8, while clones growing later tipped toward CD4+.

This clonotype has just a few counts. Its antigen is not identified. From the 5' RACE reads, TCRdb called clonotypes with MiXCR, one entry per CDR3 protein. Of around 390,000 distinct CDR3 sequences listed, about 15% are singletons. The sequencing input was PBMCs or a T cell subset sorted from them (not recorded which). The clonotype was recovered from a man between 18 and 35 years old who had mild COVID-19 (a few samples of this study predate the infection). Cell type and time point are not known.

Written as DNA, the CDR3 is TGTGCCAGCATCATCGGGCCTTCGACAGGGATCAACACCGGGGAGCTGTTTTTT. The encoded protein is CASIIGPSTGINTGELFF. The V and J genes are TRBV12-3 or TRBV12-4 and TRBJ2-2; 7 nucleotides agree with TRBD1. This CDR3 contains 18 residues. After removal of 7 bases from V and 2 bases from J, the junction contained 16 bases not matched to a gene.